This T cell receptor (beta chain) was captured in a study of T cells after yellow fever vaccination. Study context: Fractions containing few cells were prepared with SMART-Seq v4 Ultra Low Input.

Points from the study as a whole: From the bulk population, abundant clonotypes could contaminate and appear within FACS-sorted repertoires.

This clonotype was observed a handful of times. The V gene lost 9 bases and the J gene lost 4 bases, with 14 bases spanning the gap. The CDR3 runs to 13 residues. In germline, CDR1 is WNHNN, CDR2 SYGVQD (reference sequence). Template switching by 5'RACE produced TCR cDNA, adding a universal primer site and UMIs. From the 5' RACE reads, TCRdb called clonotypes with MiXCR, one entry per CDR3 protein. This table holds some 49,000 distinct CDR3 sequences, around 6.8% found once. The chain couples TRBV10-1 to TRBJ2-3, with D maybe TRBD1 (7 bases). The receptor's source is a man in his thirties or forties who received the YFV17D yellow fever vaccine. The sequencing here drew on PBMCs, either bulk or a sorted T-cell subset (CD4+, CD8+, memory, or dextramer-sorted; not recorded which), taken 45 days after the yellow fever booster vaccination. The CDR3 coding sequence is TGCGCCAGTCAGGGGGACTTCGCAGATACGCAGTATTTT. Translation gives CASQGDFADTQYF.